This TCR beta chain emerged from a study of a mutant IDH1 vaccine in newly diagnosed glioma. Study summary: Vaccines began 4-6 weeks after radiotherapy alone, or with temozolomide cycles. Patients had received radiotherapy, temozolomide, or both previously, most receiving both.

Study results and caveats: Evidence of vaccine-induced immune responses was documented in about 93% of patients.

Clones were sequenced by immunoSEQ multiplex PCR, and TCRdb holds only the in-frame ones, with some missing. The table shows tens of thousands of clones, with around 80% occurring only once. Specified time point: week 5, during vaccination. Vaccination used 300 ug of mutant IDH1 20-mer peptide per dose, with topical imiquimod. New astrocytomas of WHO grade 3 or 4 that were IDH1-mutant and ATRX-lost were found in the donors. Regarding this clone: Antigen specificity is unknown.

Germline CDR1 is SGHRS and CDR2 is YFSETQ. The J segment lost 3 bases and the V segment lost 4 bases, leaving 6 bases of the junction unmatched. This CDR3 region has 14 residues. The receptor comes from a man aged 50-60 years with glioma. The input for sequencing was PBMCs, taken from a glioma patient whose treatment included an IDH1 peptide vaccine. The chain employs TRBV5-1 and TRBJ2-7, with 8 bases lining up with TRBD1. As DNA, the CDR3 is TGCGCCAGCAGCGCTGGACAGGGATTCTACGAGCAGTACTTC. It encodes CASSAGQGFYEQYF.